The 26 T cell receptor beta chains below were found in one sample sequenced in a study of cytomegalovirus exposure and HLA in healthy donors (dated 2017 in TCRdb). Libraries were built with the immunoSEQ multiplex PCR assay. The multiplex PCR relied on a mix of 60 forward primers for TCR Vbeta segments and 13 reverse primers for TCR Jbeta segments. TCRdb mirrors the immuneACCESS table, restricted to in-frame sequences. Some clones are absent from its copies; in checked studies, under half trace to an unresolved V gene, and the reason for the others is unknown. In all, the sample holds 84,000 or so clones, and under 80% of those were seen once. The ten top clones hold about 1.4% of the sample. The sequencing sample was made of PBMCs. Receptors were obtained from a male donor in good health and CMV-seronegative.

This chain joins TRBV10-3 and TRBJ1-1; D is unclear. V lost 11 bases and J 1 base, leaving 17 bases between the germline ends. CDR3 length: 14 residues. Germline assignment: CDR1 ENHRY and CDR2 SYGVKD. Here the CDR3 reads CASHQQVGNTEAFF. CDR3 nucleotides: TGTGCCTCCCACCAGCAGGTTGGGAACACTGAAGCTTTCTTT.

In this sample, this clone turned up a few times. The V call is TRBV6-4, the J call TRBJ2-6; D is undetermined. CDR3 length equals 18 residues. The ends were cut back, 0 bases at V and 0 bases at J, with 12 bases in the middle. CDR1 and CDR2 (germline): MRHNA, SNTAGT. The CDR3 loop reads CASSDSNNGGSGANVLTF. CDR3 bases: TGTGCCAGCAGTGACTCGAACAACGGCGGCTCTGGGGCCAACGTCCTGACTTTC.

The rearrangement uses TRBV27 and TRBJ2-1; D might be TRBD1 (6 bases). CDR1 and CDR2 from the germline V gene are MNHEY and SMNVEV (reference sequence). Between the trimmed V and J ends, which lost 3 bases and 2 bases, there was a span of 23 bases. The CDR3 totals 19 residues. The CDR3 DNA sequence: TGTGCCAGCAGTTTGTTAGAACCATTAACAGGGAAACCCTACAATGAGCAGTTCTTC. This codes for CASSLLEPLTGKPYNEQFF.

This clone turned up a few times. The chain couples TRBV4-3 to TRBJ2-7; perhaps TRBD1 as D (6 bases). V was trimmed by 0 bases and J by 2 bases, leaving 11 bases between them. CDR1 and CDR2 from the germline V gene are LGHNA and YSLEER. CDR3 size: 15 residues. CDR3 protein: CASSQDRNRAYEQYF. DNA for the CDR3: TGCGCCAGCAGCCAAGATAGGAACAGGGCCTACGAGCAGTACTTC.

V is TRBV2 and J is TRBJ1-1; D might be TRBD1 (5 bases). The CDR3 contains 16 residues. V lost 5 bases, J lost 6 bases, and 22 bases lay in between. Germline V gene lookup returns CDR1 SNHLY and CDR2 FYNNEI. For the CDR3, the DNA is TGTGCCAGCAGTAAAGGAAACTTACTACCGGGGGCTGAAGCTTTCTTT. Protein sequence: CASSKGNLLPGAEAFF.

This clone was observed a few times. V gene TRBV16 combines with J gene TRBJ1-2; 7 bases align to TRBD1. The V gene's germline CDR1 is KGHSY and CDR2 FQNENV. Trimming at V came to 0 bases and at J to 2 bases, leaving 12 bases not matched to a gene. The CDR3 loop spans 18 amino acids. The CDR3 bases are TGTGCCAGCAGCCAATCCCTAACAGGGGCGGCCAGGAACTATGGCTACACCTTC. Translation gives CASSQSLTGAARNYGYTF.

The chain has TRBV29-1 and TRBJ1-2, with 7 positions matching TRBD1. Trimming took 4 bases from V and 4 from J; bases not matched to a gene: 15. The germline gives CDR1 SQVTM, CDR2 ANQGSEA. The CDR3 is 16 amino acids. CDR3 sequence reads: CSVVGEWDRDSYGYTF. The CDR3 DNA is TGCAGCGTTGTTGGGGAGTGGGACAGAGACTCCTATGGCTACACCTTC.

This clone was observed a few times. This chain joins TRBV27 and TRBJ1-2; 8 bases match TRBD1. Germline lookup yields CDR1 MNHEY and CDR2 SMNVEV (reference sequence). Unmatched junction bases numbered 5, after V lost 6 bases and J lost 5 bases. This CDR3 region has 13 residues. The CDR3 sequence: CASSLDRGYGYTF. The CDR3 DNA reads as TGTGCCAGCAGCCTCGACAGGGGATATGGCTACACCTTC.

The genes are TRBV28 and TRBJ1-6, with D possibly matching TRBD1 (5 bases). The germline gives CDR1 MDHEN, CDR2 SYDVKM. V gave up 2 bases and J gave up 10 bases, with 18 bases separating them. This CDR3 is built from 16 residues. The CDR3 nucleotides read TGTGCCAGCAGTTTAGGAGGGGCCAACTTAGACTCACCCCTCCACTTT. Translating gives CASSLGGANLDSPLHF.

This clone was counted a few times. The chain uses TRBV19 and TRBJ1-5; D is possibly TRBD1 (6 bases). CDR3 length: 16 amino acids. The V gene lost 4 bases and the J gene lost 4 bases, with 17 bases spanning the gap. The V gene's germline CDR1 is LNHDA and CDR2 SQIVND (reference sequence). For the CDR3, the DNA is TGTGCCAGTAGTAGTGTTGGGGAGGGGGGGAATCAGCCCCAGCATTTT. Translating it yields CASSSVGEGGNQPQHF.

The CDR3 region has the DNA TGTGCCAGCAGCTCCAGACAAGGGGCCGGTGAAGCTTTCTTT. Its protein is CASSSRQGAGEAFF. V gene TRBV7-2 combines with J gene TRBJ1-1, with D perhaps matching TRBD1 (5 bases). CDR3 length: 14 amino acids. The V end was cut by 4 bases, the J end by 7 bases, with 16 bases between. Germline V gives CDR1 SGHTA, CDR2 FQGNSA.

The chain joins TRBV13 to TRBJ1-2; the match to TRBD1 covers 8 bases. CDR1 and CDR2 from the germline V gene are PRHDT and FYEKMQ (reference sequence). The CDR3 runs to 17 residues. The V gene end was trimmed by 6 bases and the J gene end by 0 bases; junction bases not matched to a gene: 12. CDR3 DNA: TGTGCCAGCAGTCTCCGACAGGGGAGGGGGTCTAACTATGGCTACACCTTC. This gives the protein CASSLRQGRGSNYGYTF.

CDR3 amino acids: CASSPPHTPYEQYF. Written as DNA, the CDR3 is TGTGCCAGCTCACCACCCCATACACCTTACGAGCAGTACTTC. The V call is TRBV18, the J call TRBJ2-7; D is ambiguous. Germline lookup yields CDR1 KGHSH and CDR2 LQKENI. The CDR3 consists of 14 residues. Trimming removed 0 bases at V and 4 bases at J, with 10 bases between.

This chain uses TRBV5-5 with TRBJ2-1; a possible D gene is TRBD2 (6 bases). Germline V gene data show CDR1 as SGHKS and CDR2 as YYEKEE (reference sequence). The CDR3 sequence is 19 residues long. Between the trimmed V and J ends, which lost 4 bases and 3 bases, there was a span of 26 bases. CDR3 coding DNA: TGTGCCAGCAGCCAAACCGGGAGTGGGGATGTCGGGCGCTACAATGAGCAGTTCTTC. Translation: CASSQTGSGDVGRYNEQFF.

V gene TRBV6-1 combines with J gene TRBJ1-1, with D tentatively TRBD1 (5 bases). Germline V gene sequence: CDR1 MNHNS, CDR2 SASEGT. This CDR3 contains 13 residues. Trimming removed 6 bases at V and 4 bases at J, with 12 bases between. CDR3 amino acids: CASSQTGGTEAFF. The CDR3 nucleotides are TGTGCCAGCAGCCAGACGGGGGGCACTGAAGCTTTCTTT.

The rearrangement uses TRBV6-6 and TRBJ1-1; 7 bases agree with TRBD1. The CDR3 extends over 14 amino acids. The trim removed 0 bases at V and 6 bases at J, leaving 4 bases unmatched. Germline V gene lookup returns CDR1 MNHNY and CDR2 SVGAGI (reference sequence). The chain's CDR3 is CASSYSVGTAEAFF. The CDR3 region has the DNA TGTGCCAGCAGTTACTCGGTCGGGACAGCTGAAGCTTTCTTT.

J is TRBJ1-2 and V is TRBV7-9; TRBD1 matches 8 bases. V was clipped by 4 bases and J by 8 bases; unmatched bases: 6. Germline V gene lookup returns CDR1 SEHNR and CDR2 FQNEAQ (reference sequence). The CDR3 covers 13 residues. CDR3 bases: TGTGCCAGCAGCTCCCAGGGGGCCTTAGGCTACACCTTC. It codes for CASSSQGALGYTF.

The gene calls are TRBV6-5 and TRBJ1-2; D is perhaps TRBD1 (5 bases). V was trimmed by 6 bases and J by 2 bases, leaving 10 bases between them. This CDR3 is built from 13 residues. CDR1 is MNHEY and CDR2 is SVGAGI in the germline V gene. CDR3 sequence reads: CASRISGNYGYTF. CDR3 nucleotides: TGTGCCAGCAGGATTTCAGGGAACTATGGCTACACCTTC.

The chain recombines TRBV4-1 with TRBJ1-1; D unclear. CDR1 and CDR2 from the germline V gene are MGHRA and YSYEKL. The CDR3 is 17 residues long. V was cut by 1 base and J by 1 base, with 16 bases left in between. DNA for the CDR3: TGCGCCAGCAGCCAAGTAGGTGTAAGGACTAAGAACACTGAAGCTTTCTTT. It codes for CASSQVGVRTKNTEAFF.

The chain employs TRBV7-2 and TRBJ1-5, with 8 bases matching TRBD1. The CDR3 has 15 amino acids. V lost 1 base to trimming and J lost 1 base; unmatched junction nucleotides: 0. Germline CDR1 is SGHTA and CDR2 is FQGNSA. Here the CDR3 DNA reads TGTGCCAGCAGCTTAGGACAGGGGAGCAATCAGCCCCAGCATTTT. Its translation is CASSLGQGSNQPQHF.

The chain has TRBV5-6 and TRBJ2-5; TRBD2 matches 8 bases. The better agreement between TRBJ2-7 and the DNA end casts doubt on the J call. CDR3 length equals 17 residues. From germline, CDR1 is SGHDT and CDR2 YYEEEE. This chain's CDR3 is CASSLVRGGLVPTEQYF. The CDR3 DNA is TGTGCCAGCAGCTTGGTTCGTGGGGGACTAGTTCCAACCGAGCAGTACTTC.

The genes are TRBV6-6 and TRBJ1-3, with 8 bases identical to TRBD1. J gave up 4 bases and V 8 bases, and 10 bases lay outside the gene matches. The CDR3 consists of 15 residues. In germline, CDR1 is MNHNY, CDR2 SVGAGI (reference sequence). CDR3 in DNA: TGTGCCAGCTTGTCCCAGGGGGCGGGAGGAAACACCATATATTTT. The encoded protein is CASLSQGAGGNTIYF.

The chain uses TRBV5-6 and TRBJ2-5; D is uncertain. CDR1 is SGHDT, CDR2 YYEEEE, per germline. This CDR3 is built from 13 residues. V lost 4 bases and J 1 base, leaving 8 bases between the germline ends. The CDR3, as DNA: TGTGCCAGCAGCAGAACTATCCAAGAGACCCAGTACTTC. It is translated as CASSRTIQETQYF.

The chain has TRBV20-1 and TRBJ2-3; the D is unclear. V was pared by 5 bases and J by 2 bases, with 5 bases between. This CDR3 spans 11 amino acids. Germline CDR1 and CDR2: DFQATT and SNEGSKA (reference sequence). This CDR3 is CSAPYTDTQYF. In DNA form, the CDR3 reads TGCAGTGCTCCTTACACAGATACGCAGTATTTT.

The chain is built from TRBV6-1 and TRBJ2-1; a possible D gene is TRBD2 (5 bases). The germline gives CDR1 MNHNS, CDR2 SASEGT. The V end lost 5 bases, the J end lost 8 bases, and 16 bases lay between the germline ends. The CDR3 length is 14 residues. The CDR3 loop is CASSRTDSWDEQFF. The CDR3 DNA follows: TGTGCCAGCAGTCGGACGGACTCTTGGGATGAGCAGTTCTTC.

This chain uses TRBV4-3 with TRBJ1-5, with TRBD1 as a possible D gene (5 bases). CDR3 length: 15 residues. V was pared by 0 bases and J by 5 bases, with 11 bases between. Germline loops: CDR1 LGHNA, CDR2 YSLEER. CDR3 coding DNA: TGCGCCAGCAGCCAAGATCGGGAGGGGCATCAGCCCCAGCATTTT. Amino acids: CASSQDREGHQPQHF.